This is a list of T cell receptor beta chains from one sample in a study of neoadjuvant anti-PD-1 for oral cavity cancer. Assay: immunoSEQ multiplex PCR; the TCRdb copy retains only in-frame clones and omits some. The sample lists some 15,000 clones; 55% to 70% were seen once. The sample here was PBMCs, taken before nivolumab (anti-PD-1) treatment. The origin of the receptors is a person between 40 and 80 years old with oral cavity squamous cell carcinoma. Each CDR3 is given with its conserved first and last residue. Fields, in order: D gene, V gene, J gene, clone size, CDR3 protein, CDR3 DNA. A D gene is named only where the DNA matches it firmly. A row's size may be missing; if present it is once, few, many or a size class.

D gene: NA
V gene: TRBV5-6
J gene: TRBJ2-3
clone size: once
CDR3 protein: CASSLGKGLAGTDTQYF
CDR3 DNA: TGTGCCAGCAGCTTGGGAAAGGGACTTGCTGGCACAGATACGCAGTATTTT

D gene: NA
V gene: TRBV27
J gene: TRBJ2-7
clone size: NA
CDR3 protein: CDPSGPPDEQYF
CDR3 DNA: TGTGACCCTTCAGGGCCCCCCGACGAGCAGTACTTC

D gene: NA
V gene: TRBV9
J gene: TRBJ2-5
clone size: few
CDR3 protein: CASSTDLLGGETQYF
CDR3 DNA: TGTGCCAGCAGCACGGACCTTCTCGGAGGGGAGACCCAGTACTTC

D gene: NA
V gene: TRBV30
J gene: TRBJ2-7
clone size: NA
CDR3 protein: CAWNTGTYSYEQYF
CDR3 DNA: TGTGCCTGGAATACCGGAACGTACTCCTACGAGCAGTACTTC

D gene: NA
V gene: TRBV19
J gene: TRBJ2-1
clone size: NA
CDR3 protein: CASSPWDNNEQFF
CDR3 DNA: TGTGCCAGTAGTCCCTGGGATAACAATGAGCAGTTCTTC

D gene: NA
V gene: TRBV6-5
J gene: TRBJ1-1
clone size: few
CDR3 protein: CASSYSGTANTEAFF
CDR3 DNA: TGTGCCAGCAGTTACTCAGGGACGGCGAACACTGAAGCTTTCTTT

D gene: NA
V gene: TRBV7-9
J gene: TRBJ2-1
clone size: once
CDR3 protein: CASSLPGLLAEQFF
CDR3 DNA: TGTGCCAGCAGCCTACCGGGACTGTTAGCCGAGCAGTTCTTC

D gene: NA
V gene: TRBV4-1
J gene: TRBJ2-5
clone size: NA
CDR3 protein: CASSQGSRGGWETQYF
CDR3 DNA: TGCGCCAGCAGCCAAGGTTCGAGGGGTGGGTGGGAGACCCAGTACTTC

D gene: NA
V gene: TRBV9
J gene: TRBJ1-1
clone size: NA
CDR3 protein: CASSIEAFF
CDR3 DNA: TGTGCCAGCAGCATTGAAGCTTTCTTT

D gene: NA
V gene: TRBV12-5
J gene: TRBJ2-1
clone size: few
CDR3 protein: CASGLGVGSLNDEQFF
CDR3 DNA: TGTGCTAGTGGTTTGGGAGTCGGAAGCCTAAACGATGAGCAGTTCTTC

D gene: NA
V gene: TRBV2
J gene: TRBJ1-4
clone size: NA
CDR3 protein: CASRERGSANEKLFF
CDR3 DNA: TGTGCCAGCAGGGAAAGGGGTTCGGCGAACGAAAAACTGTTTTTT

D gene: NA
V gene: TRBV28
J gene: TRBJ1-1
clone size: NA
CDR3 protein: CASSFMRIPPSNTEAFF
CDR3 DNA: TGTGCCAGCAGTTTTATGAGGATCCCCCCATCGAACACTGAAGCTTTCTTT

D gene: TRBD1
V gene: TRBV7-8
J gene: TRBJ1-5
clone size: NA
CDR3 protein: CASSSQGEGNQPQHF
CDR3 DNA: TGTGCCAGCAGCTCGCAGGGGGAGGGCAATCAGCCCCAGCATTTT

D gene: NA
V gene: TRBV11-2
J gene: TRBJ2-3
clone size: few
CDR3 protein: CASSPTGSSVTDTQYF
CDR3 DNA: TGTGCCAGCAGCCCAACGGGCAGCTCAGTCACAGATACGCAGTATTTT

D gene: TRBD2
V gene: TRBV5-1
J gene: TRBJ2-3
clone size: NA
CDR3 protein: CASSPPSGRGRADTQYF
CDR3 DNA: TGCGCCAGCAGCCCCCCTAGCGGGAGGGGGAGGGCAGATACGCAGTATTTT

D gene: TRBD2
V gene: TRBV30
J gene: TRBJ2-1
clone size: NA
CDR3 protein: CAWGWGGEQFF
CDR3 DNA: TGTGCCTGGGGCTGGGGGGGTGAGCAGTTCTTC

D gene: NA
V gene: TRBV6-1
J gene: TRBJ1-1
clone size: NA
CDR3 protein: CASNRAENTEAFF
CDR3 DNA: TGTGCCAGCAATAGGGCAGAGAACACTGAAGCTTTCTTT

D gene: TRBD2
V gene: TRBV28
J gene: TRBJ2-7
clone size: few
CDR3 protein: CASSPRASGSSYEQYF
CDR3 DNA: TGTGCCAGCAGTCCCCGCGCTAGCGGGAGCTCCTACGAGCAGTACTTC

D gene: TRBD1
V gene: TRBV10-1
J gene: TRBJ2-7
clone size: NA
CDR3 protein: CASSKGTGSYEQYF
CDR3 DNA: TGCGCCAGCAGTAAGGGGACAGGATCCTACGAGCAGTACTTC

D gene: NA
V gene: TRBV5-1
J gene: TRBJ2-7
clone size: NA
CDR3 protein: CASSPYGGETYEQYF
CDR3 DNA: TGCGCCAGCAGCCCCTATGGGGGAGAGACCTACGAGCAGTACTTC

D gene: NA
V gene: TRBV6-6
J gene: TRBJ1-5
clone size: NA
CDR3 protein: CASGDSGRQPQHF
CDR3 DNA: TGTGCCAGCGGCGACAGCGGCCGTCAGCCCCAGCATTTT

D gene: TRBD1
V gene: TRBV30
J gene: TRBJ2-1
clone size: NA
CDR3 protein: CAWSAMGQANNEQFF
CDR3 DNA: TGTGCCTGGAGTGCAATGGGACAGGCTAACAATGAGCAGTTCTTC

D gene: NA
V gene: TRBV29-1
J gene: TRBJ2-7
clone size: NA
CDR3 protein: CSVGSSQNYEQYF
CDR3 DNA: TGCAGCGTTGGAAGCAGCCAGAACTACGAGCAGTACTTC

D gene: TRBD2
V gene: TRBV9
J gene: TRBJ2-5
clone size: once
CDR3 protein: CASSVAGLAGEETQYF
CDR3 DNA: TGTGCCAGCAGCGTAGCTGGACTAGCGGGAGAAGAGACCCAGTACTTC

D gene: NA
V gene: TRBV6-5
J gene: TRBJ1-5
clone size: few
CDR3 protein: CASRAPGRGNQPQHF
CDR3 DNA: TGTGCCAGCAGGGCCCCAGGGCGAGGCAATCAGCCCCAGCATTTT

D gene: TRBD2
V gene: TRBV5-1
J gene: TRBJ2-7
clone size: NA
CDR3 protein: CASSPPGLAGGEQYF
CDR3 DNA: TGCGCCAGCAGCCCGCCGGGACTAGCGGGTGGCGAGCAGTACTTC

D gene: TRBD2
V gene: TRBV5-6
J gene: TRBJ2-2
clone size: NA
CDR3 protein: CASSSTSGRRTGELFF
CDR3 DNA: TGTGCCAGCAGCTCGACTAGCGGGAGGCGTACCGGGGAGCTGTTTTTT

D gene: TRBD2
V gene: TRBV11-2
J gene: TRBJ2-7
clone size: NA
CDR3 protein: CASSLSVAGGAYEQYF
CDR3 DNA: TGTGCCAGCAGCCTATCGGTGGCGGGAGGGGCCTACGAGCAGTACTTC

D gene: TRBD2
V gene: TRBV6-6
J gene: TRBJ2-7
clone size: NA
CDR3 protein: CASSHTTSGVVYEQYF
CDR3 DNA: TGTGCCAGCAGTCACACGACTAGCGGGGTCGTTTACGAGCAGTACTTC